These 13 T cell receptor beta chains were sequenced from one sample in a study of CD4 and CD8 cells across lung adenocarcinoma regions. Using its own MiXCR run on the PCR reads, TCRdb lists one record per CDR3 protein. The table shows 7,500 to 10,000 distinct CDR3 sequences, with 51% occurring only once. Sequencing was carried out using CD4+ T cells from the margin of a lung tumor. The receptor source for this set is a male donor with lung adenocarcinoma. The CD4 and CD8 labels of this study may be unreliable.

This clonotype has more than one count but fewer than ten. This chain's CDR3 is CASSYSMSGAGGTQYF. DNA for the CDR3: TGTGCCAGCAGTTACTCGATGTCGGGGGCGGGCGGGACCCAGTACTTC. The rearrangement joins TRBV6-5 to TRBJ2-5; tentatively, D is TRBD1 or TRBD2 (6 bases each). Trimming took 0 bases from V and 7 from J, leaving 18 bases between them. CDR1 and CDR2 (germline): MNHEY, SVGAGI. The CDR3 sequence is 16 residues long.

CDR3 DNA sequence: TGTGCCAGCAGCTTAGACAGGGGGTACACTGAAGCTTTCTTT. Its translation is CASSLDRGYTEAFF. The chain uses TRBV7-6 and TRBJ1-1, with TRBD1 matching 8 bases. Germline V gene data show CDR1 as SGHVS and CDR2 as FNYEAQ. This CDR3 is 14 amino acids long. V shed 1 base and J 3 bases; nucleotides not matched to a gene: 1.

This clonotype was found many times. CDR3 sequence (DNA): TGTGCCAGCAGCTACGGAGGGAACACTGAAGCTTTCTTT. The encoded protein is CASSYGGNTEAFF. The rearrangement links TRBV6-5 to TRBJ1-1; D not certain. The ends were cut back, 6 bases at V and 1 base at J, with 9 bases in the middle. Germline values: CDR1 MNHEY, CDR2 SVGAGI. This CDR3 contains 13 residues.

This clonotype was seen ten or more times. The gene calls are TRBV6-1 and TRBJ1-1, with 7 nucleotides matching TRBD1. This CDR3 comprises 11 residues. Trimming at V came to 0 bases and at J to 11 bases, leaving 0 bases not matched to a gene. Germline CDR1 is MNHNS and CDR2 is SASEGT. Written as DNA, the CDR3 is TGTGCCAGCAGTGAAGCGGACAGGGCTTTCTTT. Translation gives CASSEADRAFF.

On this clonotype: This may be a read error: a much more frequent sequence differs by one nucleotide. V usage is TRBV7-2 and J usage is TRBJ2-1; D possibly corresponds to TRBD2 (7 bases). The CDR3 spans 14 residues. The germline V gene has CDR1 SGHTA and CDR2 FQGNSA. V was trimmed by 4 bases and J by 10 bases, leaving 17 bases between them. CDR3 protein: CASSSPERGGEQFF. In DNA form, the CDR3 reads TGTGCCAGCAGCTCCCCAGAGAGGGGGGGCGAGCAGTTCTTC. Combining the CDR3 with reference TRBV7-2 and TRBJ2-1 gives the whole variable domain GAGVSQSPSNKVTEKGKDVELRCDPISGHTALYWYRQSLGQGLEFLIYFQGNSAPDKSGLPSDRFSAERTGGSVSTLTIQRTQQEDSAVYLCASSSPERGGEQFFGPGTRLTVL.

In this sample, this clonotype turned up many times. V is TRBV4-2 and J is TRBJ1-1; no definite D call. The CDR3 spans 15 residues. CDR1 is LGHNA, CDR2 YNFKEQ, per germline. V lost 1 base, J lost 1 base, and 10 bases lay in between. The CDR3 nucleotides read TGTGCCAGCAGCCAAGGGCCCGGGCCGAACACTGAAGCTTTCTTT. Amino acids: CASSQGPGPNTEAFF.

The chain links TRBV27 to TRBJ1-4; the match to TRBD1 covers 8 bases. Germline V gene data show CDR1 as MNHEY and CDR2 as SMNVEV (reference sequence). Losses at the gene ends were 2 bases for V and 1 base for J; bases not matched to a gene: 0. The CDR3 extends over 15 amino acids. The CDR3 DNA is TGTGCCAGCAGTTTAACAGGGGGAACTAATGAAAAACTGTTTTTT. This sequence encodes CASSLTGGTNEKLFF.

Concerning this clonotype: Relative to the germline gene, one junction end is altered; a read error may explain this. The chain links TRBV6-1 to TRBJ2-4; maybe TRBD2 (5 bases). The J call is in doubt because the DNA end fits TRBJ2-3 better. This CDR3 contains 15 residues. Germline lookup yields CDR1 MNHNS and CDR2 SASEGT. DNA of the CDR3: TGTGCCAGCGGTGAGGCGCTGGGAGCCAAAAATACGCAGTATTTT. Its translation is CASGEALGAKNTQYF.

The rearrangement uses TRBV6-1 and TRBJ1-4; D is perhaps TRBD1 (5 bases). V was shortened by 2 bases and J by 4 bases, with 11 bases between the two germline ends. From germline, CDR1 is MNHNS and CDR2 SASEGT. The CDR3 extends over 15 amino acids. CDR3 loop: CASSEQGAYNEKLFF. CDR3 nucleotides: TGTGCCAGCAGTGAACAAGGGGCGTATAATGAAAAACTGTTTTTT.

The chain couples TRBV14 to TRBJ2-1; TRBD2 matches 12 bases. V shed 7 bases and J 6 bases; nucleotides not matched to a gene: 7. This CDR3 has 15 residues. Per germline, CDR1 SGHDN and CDR2 FVKESK. The CDR3 coding sequence is TGTGCCAGCACCGAGGGACTAGCGGGCTCCAATGAGCAGTTCTTC. As protein: CASTEGLAGSNEQFF.

The chain links TRBV6-4 to TRBJ2-2, with a tentative D call TRBD2 (5 bases). V lost 2 bases, J lost 3 bases, and 7 bases lay in between. CDR1 MRHNA and CDR2 SNTAGT come from the germline V gene. This CDR3 is built from 14 residues. CDR3 sequence (DNA): TGTGCCAGCAGTGACGAGGGTGACACCGGGGAGCTGTTTTTT. Translating gives CASSDEGDTGELFF.

This clonotype was counted a few times. Here the CDR3 reads CASSFGTSAYEQYF. DNA of the CDR3: TGTGCCAGCAGTTTTGGGACTAGCGCCTACGAGCAGTACTTC. The V call is TRBV6-5, the J call TRBJ2-7; the match to TRBD2 covers 10 bases. Germline values: CDR1 MNHEY, CDR2 SVGAGI. J gave up 2 bases and V 4 bases, and 2 bases lay outside the gene matches. This CDR3 spans 14 amino acids.

This clonotype was detected ten times or more. This chain uses TRBV11-3 with TRBJ2-3, with 11 bases fitting TRBD2. The CDR3 runs to 16 residues. Germline lookup yields CDR1 SGHNT and CDR2 YENEEA. Trimming took 4 bases from V and 4 from J; bases not matched to a gene: 7. The DNA of the CDR3 is TGTGCCAGCAGCTCCGGGACTAGCGGAAGATCAGATACGCAGTATTTT. Residues: CASSSGTSGRSDTQYF. Full variable domain (remainder filled in from reference TRBV11-3 and TRBJ2-3): EAGVVQSPRYKIIEKKQPVAFWCNPISGHNTLYWYLQNLGQGPELLIRYENEEAVDDSQLPKDRFSAERLKGVDSTLKIQPAELGDSAVYLCASSSGTSGRSDTQYFGPGTRLTVL.